The 2 T cell receptor beta chains presented below share a single source sample, sequenced in a study of blood T cell repertoires in COVID-19. Here immunoSEQ multiplex PCR was the method, and the copy in TCRdb shows in-frame clones only, minus some. The sample consists of approximately 59,000 clones, 80% to 90% of them appearing once. What was sequenced was peripheral blood. These receptors were taken from a human donor in a cohort sampled during active COVID-19.

The chain joins TRBV6-2 or TRBV6-3 to TRBJ2-1; tentatively, D is TRBD2 (7 bases). CDR1 MNHEY and CDR2 SVGEGT come from the germline V gene. Trimming cost V 2 bases and J 9 bases, with 14 bases left between them. This CDR3 comprises 14 residues. The CDR3 is CASSYGGAFFEQFF. CDR3 bases: TGTGCCAGCAGTTACGGGGGGGCTTTTTTTGAGCAGTTCTTC.

This clone was observed a single time. The chain is built from TRBV2 and TRBJ1-4; perhaps TRBD1 as D (6 bases). Germline CDR1 reads SNHLY; CDR2 reads FYNNEI. CDR3 size: 15 residues. V was pared by 4 bases and J by 0 bases, with 9 bases between. CDR3 amino acids: CASSARTATNEKLFF. The CDR3 DNA reads as TGTGCCAGCAGTGCGAGGACAGCAACTAATGAAAAACTGTTTTTT.